The 16 T cell receptor beta chains reported below all come from one sample, sequenced in a study of blood T cell repertoires in COVID-19 (TCRdb year 2020). Library preparation employed the immunoSEQ multiplex PCR assay. Entries here come from immuneACCESS through TCRdb and include only in-frame sequences with V and J called. Some clones fail to appear in such tables; in the studies checked, an unresolved V gene covers under half of the shortfall, and the cause of the remainder is unknown. Here the sample has more than 200,000 clones; just under 90% occur a single time. Of the sample, around 4% falls within the top ten clones. Specimen: PBMCs or T cells enriched from blood (not recorded which). These receptor sequences come from a woman in her 30s with acute COVID-19.

The chain combines TRBV11-2 with TRBJ1-5; the match to TRBD1 covers 7 bases. CDR3 length: 19 residues. V lost 1 base to trimming and J lost 0 bases; unmatched junction nucleotides: 12. Germline V CDR1 and CDR2: SGHAT, FQNNGV. The CDR3 DNA reads TGTGCCAGCAGCTTAGGGAGGGGGAAAGGGGGCGATAGCAATCAGCCCCAGCATTTT. It yields the protein CASSLGRGKGGDSNQPQHF.

The chain couples TRBV9 to TRBJ2-2, with 7 bases lining up with TRBD2. The germline CDR1 and CDR2 sequences are SGDLS and YYNGEE. The CDR3 has 16 residues. V lost 4 bases to trimming and J lost 4 bases; unmatched junction nucleotides: 10. The CDR3 protein is CASSPRLAAGTGELFF. The CDR3 DNA reads as TGTGCCAGCAGCCCTCGACTAGCAGCCGGCACCGGGGAGCTGTTTTTT. The variable domain in full, with the rest retrieved from reference TRBV9 and TRBJ2-2, is DSGVTQTPKHLITATGQRVTLRCSPRSGDLSVYWYQQSLDQGLQFLIQYYNGEERAKGNILERFSAQQFPDLHSELNLSSLELGDSALYFCASSPRLAAGTGELFFGEGSRLTVL.

The chain links TRBV6-4 to TRBJ1-1, with D perhaps matching TRBD1 (5 bases). The germline V gene has CDR1 MRHNA and CDR2 SNTAGT. This CDR3 comprises 14 residues. V was cut by 6 bases and J by 3 bases, with 14 bases left in between. CDR3 in DNA: TGTGCCAGCAGGAGGGAGGGACGGGACACTGAAGCTTTCTTT. Translated: CASRREGRDTEAFF.

V is TRBV5-1 and J is TRBJ2-1, with 11 bases aligning to TRBD1. J gave up 9 bases and V 2 bases, and 7 bases lay outside the gene matches. CDR1 and CDR2 from the germline V gene are SGHRS and YFSETQ. This CDR3 region has 15 residues. CDR3 amino acids: CASSLGQGARIEQFF. CDR3 in DNA: TGCGCCAGCAGCTTAGGACAGGGGGCGCGGATTGAGCAGTTCTTC.

The chain joins TRBV28 to TRBJ1-2; tentatively, D is TRBD1 (5 bases). Trimming pared 1 base from V and 7 bases from J, leaving 7 bases between. The CDR3 length is 12 residues. CDR1 and CDR2 from the germline V gene are MDHEN and SYDVKM. Written as DNA, the CDR3 is TGTGCCAGCAGTTTATTAGGGGCTGGCTACACCTTC. It encodes CASSLLGAGYTF.

V is TRBV3-1 (or the pseudogene TRBV3-2) and J is TRBJ2-3, with 12 bases matching TRBD1. Trimming at V came to 3 bases and at J to 1 base, leaving 17 bases not matched to a gene. Germline V gene data show CDR1 as LGHDT and CDR2 as YNNKEL (reference sequence). This CDR3 contains 21 residues. The CDR3 is CASSHAPGQGASLVGTDTQYF. The DNA of the CDR3 is TGTGCCAGCAGCCATGCCCCGGGACAGGGGGCGAGCCTCGTGGGCACAGATACGCAGTATTTT.

The CDR3 protein is CAVKQGMNTEAFF. The CDR3 bases are TGTGCCGTAAAACAGGGAATGAACACTGAAGCTTTCTTT. The J gene is TRBJ1-1, the V gene TRBV6-5, with D perhaps matching TRBD1 (6 bases). Germline loops: CDR1 MNHEY, CDR2 SVGAGI. The CDR3 extends over 13 amino acids. Trimming stripped 11 bases from V and 0 bases from J, with 13 bases between.

V usage is TRBV9 and J usage is TRBJ2-3; tentative D call: TRBD2 (7 bases). V lost 0 bases to trimming and J lost 4 bases, with 12 bases between them. This CDR3 region has 15 residues. Per germline, CDR1 SGDLS and CDR2 YYNGEE. The CDR3 DNA follows: TGTGCCAGCAGCGTAGTAGGGGGGGCCCCAGATACGCAGTATTTT. This codes for CASSVVGGAPDTQYF.

The rearrangement joins TRBV24-1 to TRBJ2-1; TRBD1 agrees at 8 bases. Germline lookup yields CDR1 KGHDR and CDR2 SFDVKD. V shed 4 bases, J shed 8 bases, and the junction held 9 bases outside the gene matches. The CDR3 has 15 residues. The CDR3 DNA reads TGTGCCACCAGTGACATAAGGACAGGGTTAGATGAGCAGTTCTTC. Protein product: CATSDIRTGLDEQFF.

The rearrangement joins TRBV6-5 to TRBJ2-6; D is unresolved. Per germline, CDR1 MNHEY and CDR2 SVGAGI. This CDR3 has 15 amino acids. The V end lost 6 bases, the J end lost 4 bases, and 13 bases lay between the germline ends. The CDR3 spells CASRRVSRGANVLTF. The DNA of the CDR3 is TGTGCCAGCAGACGCGTCTCTAGGGGGGCCAACGTCCTGACTTTC.

The rearrangement joins TRBV7-9 to TRBJ1-2; 8 nucleotides match TRBD1. The CDR3 sequence is 16 residues long. Germline CDR1 and CDR2: SEHNR and FQNEAQ (reference sequence). Unmatched junction bases numbered 12, after V lost 4 bases and J lost 5 bases. For the CDR3, the DNA is TGTGCCAGCAGCTCGTCCCTTGGGACAGGCACGTATGGCTACACCTTC. Its translation is CASSSSLGTGTYGYTF. The variable domain in full, with the rest retrieved from reference TRBV7-9 and TRBJ1-2, is DTGVSQNPRHKITKRGQNVTFRCDPISEHNRLYWYRQTLGQGPEFLTYFQNEAQLEKSRLLSDRFSAERPKGSFSTLEIQRTEQGDSAMYLCASSSSLGTGTYGYTFGSGTRLTVV.

This sequence joins TRBV5-4 and TRBJ1-2; no definite D call. Trimming took off 4 bases at V and 9 bases at J, with 19 bases between the two ends. Germline V gene lookup returns CDR1 SGHNT and CDR2 YYREEE (reference sequence). The CDR3 is made up of 14 amino acids. CDR3 in amino acids: CASSATPTESSYTF. CDR3 bases: TGTGCCAGCAGCGCGACCCCGACGGAGAGTAGCTACACCTTC.

V usage is TRBV7-2 and J usage is TRBJ2-7; TRBD2 matches 9 bases. CDR1 and CDR2 from the germline V gene are SGHTA and FQGNSA. This CDR3 is built from 13 residues. The trim removed 1 base at V and 11 bases at J, leaving 6 bases unmatched. Written as DNA, the CDR3 is TGTGCCAGCAGCTTAGACCAGCGGGGGGTTAAGTACTTC. Its translation: CASSLDQRGVKYF.

The chain is built from TRBV19 and TRBJ2-2; D might be TRBD1 (6 bases). CDR3 length equals 14 residues. V was shortened by 7 bases and J by 1 base, with 10 bases between the two germline ends. Germline V gives CDR1 LNHDA, CDR2 SQIVND (reference sequence). CDR3 in amino acids: CASTTDRNTGELFF. In nucleotides, the CDR3 is TGTGCCAGTACGACGGACAGGAACACCGGGGAGCTGTTTTTT.

This chain links TRBV27 with TRBJ1-5; no firm D call. V was trimmed by 8 bases and J by 0 bases, leaving 8 bases between them. The CDR3 is made up of 13 amino acids. Germline CDR1 is MNHEY and CDR2 is SMNVEV (reference sequence). CDR3: CASRGFSNQPQHF. CDR3 nucleotides: TGTGCCAGCCGGGGTTTTAGCAATCAGCCCCAGCATTTT.

The J gene is TRBJ1-1, the V gene TRBV30; D is possibly TRBD1 (5 bases). Trimming shortened V by 5 bases and J by 6 bases, and 7 bases separated the two germline ends. The CDR3 runs 10 residues. Germline V gene lookup returns CDR1 GTSNPN and CDR2 SVGIG (reference sequence). CDR3 loop: CAWEGSEAFF. The CDR3 DNA sequence: TGTGCCTGGGAGGGGTCTGAAGCTTTCTTT.